Each of the 27 T cell receptor beta chains below was sequenced from the same sample in a study of blood T cell repertoires in COVID-19. Generated by immunoSEQ multiplex PCR, the TCRdb table keeps only in-frame clones and is missing some. The sample has about 280,000 clones; over 75% are singletons. The specimen sequenced was peripheral blood. Receptors originate from a human donor in a cohort sampled during active COVID-19.

The V call is TRBV7-8, the J call TRBJ2-1, with 7 positions matching TRBD2. This CDR3 is built from 16 residues. Trimming at V came to 1 base and at J to 4 bases, leaving 7 bases not matched to a gene. Germline-derived CDR1 and CDR2 are SGHVS and FQNEAQ. This chain's CDR3 is CASSLEVGRLYNEQFF. Written as DNA, the CDR3 is TGTGCCAGCAGCTTAGAGGTCGGGAGGCTATACAATGAGCAGTTCTTC.

This sequence joins TRBV30 and TRBJ1-1, with 9 bases that match TRBD1. Germline V gene data show CDR1 as GTSNPN and CDR2 as SVGIG (reference sequence). V gave up 0 bases and J gave up 10 bases; unmatched junction bases: 15. This CDR3 has 16 residues. DNA for the CDR3: TGTGCCTGGAGTGTAAACTTAGGGACAGGGCACCGGGGAGCTTTCTTT. It is translated as CAWSVNLGTGHRGAFF.

This clone was seen a handful of times. The chain combines TRBV9 with TRBJ1-3; D is ambiguous. The germline V and J ends were trimmed by 4 bases and 0 bases, with 14 bases remaining between them. Germline assignment: CDR1 SGDLS and CDR2 YYNGEE. CDR3 length: 16 amino acids. The CDR3 here is CASSPSYSFSGNTIYF. The CDR3 nucleotides read TGTGCCAGCAGCCCCAGCTACAGTTTCTCTGGAAACACCATATATTTT. The full variable domain, in which reference TRBV9 and TRBJ1-3 provide the parts outside the CDR3, is DSGVTQTPKHLITATGQRVTLRCSPRSGDLSVYWYQQSLDQGLQFLIQYYNGEERAKGNILERFSAQQFPDLHSELNLSSLELGDSALYFCASSPSYSFSGNTIYFGEGSWLTVV.

The chain's CDR3 is CASHNRGGGYEQYF. CDR3 nucleotides: TGTGCCAGCCACAACAGGGGCGGGGGGTACGAGCAGTACTTC. J is TRBJ2-7 and V is TRBV28; maybe TRBD2 (8 bases). Germline V lookup: CDR1 MDHEN, CDR2 SYDVKM. CDR3 length: 14 residues. The ends were cut back, 8 bases at V and 4 bases at J, with 18 bases in the middle.

In its sample, this clone was seen a few times. This rearrangement joins TRBV5-1 to TRBJ2-1; 13 nucleotides align to TRBD2. V gave up 0 bases and J gave up 3 bases; unmatched junction bases: 6. The CDR3 loop spans 18 amino acids. Germline V gives CDR1 SGHRS, CDR2 YFSETQ. CDR3 in DNA: TGCGCCAGCAGCTTGGGACTAGCGGGAGGAGGAGTCTACAATGAGCAGTTCTTC. It codes for CASSLGLAGGGVYNEQFF. The whole variable domain, remainder taken from reference TRBV5-1 and TRBJ2-1, is KAGVTQTPRYLIKTRGQQVTLSCSPISGHRSVSWYQQTPGQGLQFLFEYFSETQRNKGNFPGRFSGRQFSNSRSEMNVSTLELGDSALYLCASSLGLAGGGVYNEQFFGPGTRLTVL.

The chain couples TRBV6-6 to TRBJ1-1; 7 nucleotides line up with TRBD1. The CDR3 sequence is 13 residues long. Germline CDR1 and CDR2: MNHNY and SVGAGI (reference sequence). V lost 6 bases, J lost 5 bases, and 6 bases stayed unmatched. The CDR3 coding sequence is TGTGCCAGCAGGAGCCCGGGACAGACTGAAGCTTTCTTT. Translated: CASRSPGQTEAFF.

V usage is TRBV6-2 or TRBV6-3 and J usage is TRBJ1-2, with TRBD1 identical over 7 bases. Germline assignment: CDR1 MNHEY and CDR2 SVGEGT. V lost 5 bases to trimming and J lost 6 bases; unmatched junction nucleotides: 6. There are 13 residues in the CDR3. In DNA, the CDR3 is TGTGCCAGCAGTAAGGGACAGCCTCATGGCTACACCTTC. Protein sequence: CASSKGQPHGYTF.

The chain employs TRBV24-1 and TRBJ2-1, with 8 nucleotides matching TRBD2. Germline V gene sequence: CDR1 KGHDR, CDR2 SFDVKD. The junction had 6 bases not matched to a gene; V was cut back by 9 bases and J by 6 bases. This CDR3 region has 13 residues. CDR3 in DNA: TGTGCCACCGCCGGGACTAGGCCCAATGAGCAGTTCTTC. It codes for CATAGTRPNEQFF.

This chain links TRBV3-1 (or the pseudogene TRBV3-2) with TRBJ1-2; D is possibly TRBD1 (5 bases). CDR3 size: 13 residues. Germline CDR1 LGHDT, CDR2 YNNKEL (reference sequence). Trimming shortened V by 2 bases and J by 7 bases, and 11 bases separated the two germline ends. The CDR3 DNA reads TGTGCCAGCAGCCAAATCAAGGGGTTTGGCTACACCTTC. It yields the protein CASSQIKGFGYTF.

V usage is TRBV4-1 and J usage is TRBJ2-1, with 9 bases identical to TRBD2. The CDR3 loop spans 16 amino acids. Per the germline V gene, CDR1 is MGHRA and CDR2 is YSYEKL. With V trimmed by 0 bases and J by 7 bases, 7 bases remained unmatched. The CDR3 DNA sequence: TGCGCCAGCAGCCAAGAATACTCCCTAGCGGGGAATGAGCAGTTCTTC. This codes for CASSQEYSLAGNEQFF.

In this sample, this clone turned up once. Since no conserved phenylalanine or tryptophan closes the CDR3, a read error is the likely cause. It is unclear where the CDR3 begins or ends on the DNA, so no DNA is shown, and the CDR3 is as TCRdb lists it. This chain connects TRBV28 to TRBJ2-2; the DNA was not compared with TRBD2, the D call given in the table. The CDR3 region is 19 residues in length, termini included. CDR1 is MDHEN and CDR2 is SYDVKM in the germline V gene. The CDR3: CASSLSQGPSHLGLAGIRA.

This rearrangement joins TRBV5-4 to TRBJ2-1, with D tentatively TRBD2 (5 bases). Germline V gives CDR1 SGHNT, CDR2 YYREEE (reference sequence). CDR3 length: 16 residues. Trimming removed 5 bases at V and 3 bases at J, with 18 bases between. The DNA for the CDR3 is TGTGCCAGCAGTAGCGAGCTTACCAACTACTACAATGAGCAGTTCTTC. Translation: CASSSELTNYYNEQFF. The whole variable domain, filled in from reference TRBV5-4 and TRBJ2-1, reads ETGVTQSPTHLIKTRGQQVTLRCSSQSGHNTVSWYQQALGQGPQFIFQYYREEENGRGNFPPRFSGLQFPNYSSELNVNALELDDSALYLCASSSELTNYYNEQFFGPGTRLTVL.

The J gene is TRBJ2-7, the V gene TRBV28, with TRBD2 matching over 8 bases. This CDR3 is built from 12 residues. Germline V gene sequence: CDR1 MDHEN, CDR2 SYDVKM. V dropped 11 bases and J dropped 0; count of bases not matched to a gene: 3. CDR3 residues: CAAGTSSYEQYF. In nucleotides, the CDR3 is TGTGCCGCCGGGACTAGCTCCTACGAGCAGTACTTC.

This clone was seen only once. CDR3 sequence reads: CASSPAIGAGNTIYF. CDR3 DNA: TGTGCCAGCAGCCCTGCGATAGGGGCTGGAAACACCATATATTTT. The chain recombines TRBV7-9 with TRBJ1-3; D is perhaps TRBD1 (5 bases). Germline CDR1 is SEHNR and CDR2 is FQNEAQ (reference sequence). V was pared by 5 bases and J by 2 bases, with 13 bases between. The CDR3 contains 15 residues.

V and J are TRBV7-2 and TRBJ2-7, with D tentatively TRBD1 (6 bases). CDR1 is SGHTA and CDR2 is FQGNSA in the germline V gene. The CDR3 is made up of 14 amino acids. Trimming removed 2 bases from V and 2 bases from J, with 10 bases in between. The CDR3 region is CASSLWGLAYEQYF. The CDR3 DNA is TGTGCCAGCAGCTTATGGGGGCTAGCCTACGAGCAGTACTTC.

This chain joins TRBV5-4 and TRBJ2-1, with TRBD2 identical over 11 bases. V lost 4 bases to trimming and J lost 7 bases; unmatched junction nucleotides: 7. CDR3 length: 15 residues. Germline CDR1 is SGHNT and CDR2 is YYREEE (reference sequence). The CDR3 spells CASSPTSGERNEQFF. The CDR3 coding sequence is TGTGCCAGCAGCCCGACTAGCGGGGAAAGAAATGAGCAGTTCTTC.

This chain joins TRBV2 and TRBJ2-2, with D maybe TRBD2 (6 bases). The germline CDR1 and CDR2 sequences are SNHLY and FYNNEI. The CDR3 length is 15 residues. V was shortened by 6 bases and J by 0 bases, with 11 bases between the two germline ends. CDR3 bases: TGTGCCAGCAGGGGACTTTCAACGAACACCGGGGAGCTGTTTTTT. Translation gives CASRGLSTNTGELFF.

This clone turned up a few times. This chain connects TRBV6-1 to TRBJ2-1; 9 positions match TRBD2. Germline V CDR1 and CDR2: MNHNS, SASEGT. The V gene end was trimmed by 3 bases and the J gene end by 6 bases; junction bases not matched to a gene: 6. CDR3 size: 15 residues. CDR3 DNA: TGTGCCAGCAGTGAGCCGGGACTAGCACGCAATGAGCAGTTCTTC. It is translated as CASSEPGLARNEQFF.

The chain couples TRBV11-1 to TRBJ2-2; 7 bases line up with TRBD1. Germline loops: CDR1 SGHAT, CDR2 FQDESV (reference sequence). Trimming at V came to 1 base and at J to 4 bases, leaving 6 bases not matched to a gene. The CDR3 totals 16 residues. This CDR3 reads CASSLGPGGATGELFF. In DNA form, the CDR3 reads TGTGCCAGCAGCTTAGGGCCAGGGGGAGCCACCGGGGAGCTGTTTTTT.

The chain is built from TRBV5-5 and TRBJ2-1; 10 bases are shared with TRBD2. Germline V gene sequence: CDR1 SGHKS, CDR2 YYEKEE (reference sequence). With V trimmed by 1 base and J by 1 base, 5 bases remained unmatched. The length of the CDR3 is 17 residues. The CDR3 region has the DNA TGTGCCAGCAGCTTGTCCTCGGGACTAGCGTCCTACAATGAGCAGTTCTTC. Its translation is CASSLSSGLASYNEQFF.

This clone has only a few counts. The genes are TRBV7-9 and TRBJ1-1, with 7 bases matching TRBD1. This CDR3 region has 14 residues. Trimming took 2 bases from V and 4 from J; bases not matched to a gene: 4. The germline CDR1 and CDR2 sequences are SEHNR and FQNEAQ (reference sequence). The chain's CDR3 is CASSLRQGSTEAFF. Written as DNA, the CDR3 is TGTGCCAGCAGCTTAAGACAGGGAAGCACTGAAGCTTTCTTT.

The genes are TRBV28 and TRBJ2-3, with D unresolved. V was trimmed by 6 bases and J by 6 bases, leaving 10 bases between them. The CDR3 consists of 12 residues. Germline CDR1 reads MDHEN; CDR2 reads SYDVKM. The CDR3 nucleotides read TGTGCCAGCAGGTCCGTCCCTGATACGCAGTATTTT. Translated: CASRSVPDTQYF.

V is TRBV28 and J is TRBJ1-5; 7 bases match TRBD1. This CDR3 is 14 amino acids long. The V gene end was trimmed by 4 bases and the J gene end by 5 bases; junction bases not matched to a gene: 5. The germline CDR1 and CDR2 sequences are MDHEN and SYDVKM. The CDR3 DNA reads TGTGCCAGCAGTTCGACAGGGATTTATCAGCCCCAGCATTTT. Its protein is CASSSTGIYQPQHF.

J is TRBJ2-7 and V is TRBV2; 7 bases fit TRBD2. Germline trimming cut 3 bases from V and 4 bases from J; bases unmatched to any gene: 6. This CDR3 contains 14 residues. Germline-derived CDR1 and CDR2 are SNHLY and FYNNEI. This chain's CDR3 is CASSEVLARYEQYF. In DNA form, the CDR3 reads TGTGCCAGCAGTGAGGTACTAGCGCGGTACGAGCAGTACTTC.

V and J are TRBV5-1 and TRBJ2-7, with a possible D match to TRBD1 (6 bases). CDR1 and CDR2 from the germline V gene are SGHRS and YFSETQ. The V and J ends lost 1 base and 6 bases respectively, with 14 bases between them. The CDR3 consists of 14 residues. CDR3 nucleotides: TGCGCCAGCAGCTTGAGTGGGGGCGAGTCCGAGCAGTACTTC. It translates to CASSLSGGESEQYF. The full variable domain, in which reference TRBV5-1 and TRBJ2-7 provide the parts outside the CDR3, is KAGVTQTPRYLIKTRGQQVTLSCSPISGHRSVSWYQQTPGQGLQFLFEYFSETQRNKGNFPGRFSGRQFSNSRSEMNVSTLELGDSALYLCASSLSGGESEQYFGPGTRLTVT.

As to this clone: The junction differs from germline at one of its ends, possibly a read error. The chain links TRBV4-1 to TRBJ2-7, with D perhaps matching TRBD2 (6 bases). The CDR3 runs to 14 residues. Per the germline V gene, CDR1 is MGHRA and CDR2 is YSYEKL. The CDR3 spells CASSQVGAGGSPHF. The CDR3 DNA is TGCGCCAGCAGCCAAGTAGGGGCCGGGGGTTCCCCTCACTTC.

The chain links TRBV28 to TRBJ2-7, with a weak D call TRBD1 (5 bases). V gave up 5 bases and J gave up 3 bases, with 20 bases separating them. The CDR3 has 16 residues. Per the germline V gene, CDR1 is MDHEN and CDR2 is SYDVKM. DNA of the CDR3: TGTGCCAGCAGTGTCACAGGAAAGGGTCAGGACTACGAGCAGTACTTC. Its translation is CASSVTGKGQDYEQYF.